This entry lists 16 T cell receptor beta chains sequenced from one sample in a study of identical twins. A single record per CDR3 protein comes from TCRdb applying MiXCR to the 5' RACE reads. The repertoire includes about 730,000 distinct CDR3 sequences, roughly 20% of them detected once, and approximately 4.5% sits in the top ten. This same sample was also part of a study on T cells expressing NK-cell markers.

Sequenced input: PBMCs. Receptors were obtained from a woman aged 18-30 years in good health.

The V call is TRBV6-1, the J call TRBJ2-1, with D perhaps TRBD1 (7 bases). CDR1 is MNHNS and CDR2 is SASEGT in the germline V gene. Between the trimmed V and J ends, which lost 7 bases and 5 bases, there was a span of 15 bases. The CDR3 has 14 amino acids. The chain's CDR3 is CASMGQGGNNEQFF. The CDR3 DNA reads as TGTGCCAGCATGGGGCAGGGGGGAAACAATGAGCAGTTCTTC.

The V gene is TRBV29-1, the J gene TRBJ2-6, with D perhaps TRBD2 (5 bases). The CDR3 contains 13 residues. Trimming took off 3 bases at V and 4 bases at J, with 7 bases between the two ends. Germline CDR1 reads SQVTM; CDR2 reads ANQGSEA. The CDR3 spells CSVEEVGANVLTF. CDR3 sequence (DNA): TGCAGCGTTGAGGAGGTCGGGGCCAACGTCCTGACTTTC. The whole variable domain, filled in from reference TRBV29-1 and TRBJ2-6, reads SAVISQKPSRDICQRGTSLTIQCQVDSQVTMMFWYRQQPGQSLTLIATANQGSEATYESGFVIDKFPISRPNLTFSTLTVSNMSPEDSSIYLCSVEEVGANVLTFGAGSRLTVL.

A few counts support this clonotype. The chain couples TRBV15 to TRBJ1-5; no reliable D call. This CDR3 has 14 residues. Trimming pared 1 base from V and 3 bases from J, leaving 7 bases between. Germline V gene sequence: CDR1 LNHNV, CDR2 YYDKDF (reference sequence). CDR3 protein: CATSRAGHNQPQHF. In DNA, the CDR3 is TGTGCCACCAGCAGAGCAGGTCACAATCAGCCCCAGCATTTT.

This clonotype was detected ten times or more. V and J are TRBV7-8 and TRBJ1-1, with a weak D call TRBD1 (5 bases). Between the trimmed V and J ends, which lost 3 bases and 8 bases, there was a span of 10 bases. Germline values: CDR1 SGHVS, CDR2 FQNEAQ. This CDR3 has 12 residues. In DNA, the CDR3 is TGTGCCAGCAGCTTGCCCGGGGGAGAAGCTTTCTTT. Amino acid sequence: CASSLPGGEAFF.

In its sample, this clonotype was seen a few times. The chain is built from TRBV6-5 and TRBJ2-3, with 12 bases identical to TRBD2. V gave up 4 bases and J gave up 0 bases; unmatched junction bases: 8. The CDR3 runs to 18 residues. Germline loops: CDR1 MNHEY, CDR2 SVGAGI. The CDR3 nucleotides are TGTGCCAGCAGTTTCGGACTAGCGGGGACCTTTAGCACAGATACGCAGTATTTT. This encodes CASSFGLAGTFSTDTQYF.

This rearrangement joins TRBV6-5 to TRBJ2-2; D unresolved. This CDR3 is 14 amino acids long. The germline V and J ends were trimmed by 2 bases and 5 bases, with 9 bases remaining between them. Looked up from germline, CDR1 is MNHEY and CDR2 is SVGAGI. This CDR3 reads CASSYLRATGELFF. CDR3 bases: TGTGCCAGCAGTTACCTAAGGGCTACCGGGGAGCTGTTTTTT.

V and J are TRBV2 and TRBJ1-1; maybe TRBD1 (5 bases). Germline V gives CDR1 SNHLY, CDR2 FYNNEI. Trimming stripped 6 bases from V and 4 bases from J, with 9 bases between. The CDR3 spans 12 residues. The CDR3 reads CASSPGLTEAFF. Written as DNA, the CDR3 is TGTGCCAGCAGCCCGGGACTCACTGAAGCTTTCTTT.

This clonotype was counted ten times or more. The J gene is TRBJ1-5, the V gene TRBV2, with unresolved D. The germline V gene has CDR1 SNHLY and CDR2 FYNNEI. The CDR3 length is 14 residues. V lost 7 bases and J 2 bases, leaving 12 bases between the germline ends. CDR3 residues: CASIEGYGNQPQHF. The CDR3 bases are TGTGCCAGCATAGAGGGATACGGCAATCAGCCCCAGCATTTT.

This clonotype was recorded a few times. This rearrangement joins TRBV7-9 to TRBJ2-1, with a tentative D call TRBD2 (5 bases). CDR1 and CDR2 (germline): SEHNR, FQNEAQ (reference sequence). The CDR3 consists of 14 residues. Trimming cost V 3 bases and J 8 bases, with 14 bases left between them. The CDR3 protein is CASSFSGSEDEQFF. In DNA, the CDR3 is TGTGCCAGCAGCTTTAGTGGGTCGGAGGATGAGCAGTTCTTC.

Many counts were recorded for this clonotype. The V call is TRBV12-3 or TRBV12-4, the J call TRBJ1-5, with D possibly being TRBD1 (6 bases). Trimming left V 1 base short and J 4 bases short, with 8 bases between. CDR3 length: 14 residues. The CDR3 nucleotides read TGTGCCAGCAGTTTAGGACAGGTAAATCAGCCCCAGCATTTT. Protein: CASSLGQVNQPQHF.

At least ten counts were recorded for this clonotype. This sequence joins TRBV7-8 and TRBJ2-1; D remains unclear. Germline-derived CDR1 and CDR2 are SGHVS and FQNEAQ. V gave up 1 base and J gave up 6 bases, with 13 bases separating them. CDR3 length: 15 amino acids. CDR3 nucleotide sequence: TGTGCCAGCAGCTTAGATGCAGTGATTGGCAATGAGCAGTTCTTC. It is translated as CASSLDAVIGNEQFF.

This clonotype was picked up a small number of times. The chain couples TRBV6-5 to TRBJ1-1, with TRBD1 as a possible D gene (6 bases). Germline V lookup: CDR1 MNHEY, CDR2 SVGAGI. The CDR3 spans 14 residues. The V gene lost 2 bases and the J gene lost 4 bases, with 11 bases spanning the gap. DNA of the CDR3: TGTGCCAGCAGTTACACGACAGGAGGCACTGAAGCTTTCTTT. This sequence encodes CASSYTTGGTEAFF.

In its sample, this clonotype was seen a few times. V is TRBV6-1 and J is TRBJ2-5; TRBD2 aligns across 7 bases. The CDR3 has 16 amino acids. V lost 5 bases to trimming and J lost 2 bases; unmatched junction nucleotides: 11. Looked up from germline, CDR1 is MNHNS and CDR2 is SASEGT. The CDR3 DNA reads as TGTGCCAGCAGTCGGCCTAAAGCGGGGCAACAAGAGACCCAGTACTTC. Residues: CASSRPKAGQQETQYF.

This chain links TRBV12-3 or TRBV12-4 with TRBJ2-3; 8 bases agree with TRBD2. This CDR3 is 16 amino acids long. The V gene end was trimmed by 6 bases and the J gene end by 4 bases; junction bases not matched to a gene: 12. Here the CDR3 DNA reads TGTGCCAGCAGGGGCGGGGGGACTGCGGGGGCAGATACGCAGTATTTT. The encoded protein is CASRGGGTAGADTQYF.

This clonotype was counted only a few times. The chain joins TRBV5-1 to TRBJ1-1; 7 nucleotides line up with TRBD1. Germline CDR1 reads SGHRS; CDR2 reads YFSETQ. V shed 1 base, J shed 5 bases, and the junction held 5 bases outside the gene matches. The CDR3 sequence is 14 residues long. The CDR3 spells CASSLYRGRTEAFF. CDR3 DNA sequence: TGCGCCAGCAGCTTGTACAGGGGAAGGACTGAAGCTTTCTTT.

The sample holds a few counts of this clonotype. The chain has TRBV29-1 and TRBJ2-3; 7 bases agree with TRBD2. Germline V gene data show CDR1 as SQVTM and CDR2 as ANQGSEA. The length of the CDR3 is 15 residues. Trimming cost V 4 bases and J 2 bases; bases outside gene matches: 9. The CDR3: CSVGPSGIFTDTQYF. In nucleotides, the CDR3 is TGCAGCGTTGGCCCTAGCGGAATTTTCACAGATACGCAGTATTTT.